This T cell receptor (beta chain) was profiled in a study of cytomegalovirus exposure and HLA in healthy donors. PCR involved 60 Vbeta and 13 Jbeta primers. Assay used: immunoSEQ multiplex PCR; TCRdb lists only in-frame clones, some missing. The data show 100,000 to 150,000 clones, about four fifths seen once. Germline CDR1 reads MNHEY; CDR2 reads SVGAGI. There are 14 residues in the CDR3. Trimming removed 4 bases at V and 14 bases at J, with 18 bases between. The gene calls are TRBV6-5 and TRBJ1-6; TRBD1 might be the D (5 bases). The sequence was obtained from a man between 18 and 29 years old in good health and CMV-seronegative. The sample consisted of PBMCs. CDR3 loop: CASSSGLDIESLHF. The CDR3 region has the DNA TGTGCCAGCAGTTCGGGTCTGGACATTGAATCCCTCCACTTT.